This T cell receptor (beta chain) emerged from a study of PD-L1 blockade in urothelial cancer (dated by TCRdb to 2016 to 2017). Study-wide context: All patients started therapy in the mid-2010s and received atezolizumab 1,200 mg intravenously every 3 weeks. About 90% of the roughly 29 patients were identified as males with urothelial cancer of bladder origin, and a prior smoking history was reported by 18 of 29 patients. Patients had an ECOG performance status of 0 or 1 and had received between 0 and 3 prior chemotherapy regimens. Blood samples were analyzed at two time points: 3 weeks after treatment start (second dose) and 6 weeks after treatment start. Blood samples yielded a median of roughly 150,000 T cells and more than 80,000 unique TCRs, with median clonality roughly 0.082. The study, an exploratory multi-omic analysis, examined somatic, immune and clinical correlates of response to PD-L1 blockade with atezolizumab in urothelial cancer. Pretreatment tumor samples, along with matched peripheral blood serially collected before and after atezolizumab treatment, were subjected to TCR sequencing. Durable clinical benefit was defined as progression-free survival longer than 6 months, and TCR features were also tested against progression-free and overall survival. In the same patients who had TCR sequencing, pretreatment tumors also underwent whole exome sequencing and RNA sequencing. Durable clinical benefit was achieved by nine patients and was not achieved by 20 patients. Over 28 patients had pretreatment blood TCR-seq, some 24 had at least one posttreatment blood collection, and some 24 had tumor TCR-seq.

The germline ends are 13 bases apart after V is trimmed by 8 bases and J by 8 bases. From a lookup of the germline V gene (reference sequence), CDR1 and CDR2 are GTSNPN and SVGIG. The CDR3 runs 11 amino acids, cysteine and phenylalanine included. The entry retains the CDR3 DNA only, 33 bases that are in frame from base 1. Synthetic TCR analog templates were spiked into each PCR to estimate absolute template abundance from read counts. The immunoSEQ assay used bias-controlled V and J gene primers to amplify TCRbeta CDR3 regions from genomic DNA. Sequencing of rearranged TCRbeta segments was done at approximately 20X coverage. For the original study's pipeline: Sequencing errors were corrected by clustering, and CDR3s were annotated against IMGT so that V, D and J genes could be assigned. Downstream analyses used only productive TCRbeta rearrangements, leaving out any out-of-frame or stop-codon sequences. To compute clonality, Shannon entropy was normalized by the log of the number of unique productive sequences and then subtracted from one. Clones differing between time points or between blood and tumor were identified using Fisher's exact test with Benjamini-Hochberg correction, with an adjusted p below 0.01 applied as the threshold. Entries here come from immuneACCESS through TCRdb and include only in-frame sequences with V and J called. Some clones fail to appear in such tables; in the studies checked, an unresolved V gene covers under half of the shortfall, and the cause of the remainder is unknown. The V and J calls and the clone size are those of that table, but D and trimming were determined from the DNA. For this sample the table gives about 100,000 clones, of which about 85% were detected only once. The ten biggest clones cover about 2.3% of the sample.

What the authors observed across the whole study: At 3 weeks after the start of treatment, tumor-associated TCR clones in peripheral blood had expanded more in patients with durable benefit (n ≈ 20, p = 0.022). Small sample size (n ≈ 30) and many exploratory analyses mean the results are intended to be hypothesis-generating. A pretreatment peripheral blood TCR clonality below the median was linked to improved progression-free and overall survival.

In regard to this clone: Its antigen remains undetermined. Nothing much larger sits one base from this clone, and base qualities are not available.

A total of approximately 27 patients with locally advanced or metastatic urothelial carcinoma, treated at Memorial Sloan Kettering on a trial protocol, made up the cohort. Peripheral blood mononuclear cells were collected pretreatment and during treatment, with between 1 and 8 total time points per patient. The Qiagen DNeasy Blood extraction kit was used to purify genomic DNA from total PBMCs and tumor samples. PBMCs were collected pretreatment and during treatment and were isolated and stored as previously described. The receptor was derived from a man between 45 and 60 years old with urothelial cancer. This receptor chain uses TRBV30 and TRBJ2-1; a weak D assignment points to TRBD2 (7 bases agree). Here the sequenced sample was PBMCs, taken around atezolizumab (anti-PD-L1) treatment. The DNA is as follows: TGTGCCGGACAGCGGGACTATGAGCAGTTCTTC. Translated, it reads CAGQRDYEQFF.